One and the same sample provided the 20 T cell receptor beta chains below, sequenced in a study of early T cells in non-severe SARS-CoV-2 infection (TCRdb year 2021). Library creation used 5' RACE. Instrument on record: NextSeq 500. TCRdb trimmed the raw reads at Q25, called clones with MiXCR and kept productive beta chains. Every CDR3 protein is listed once, alongside the most common genes and DNA of its rows. This sample has 55,000 to 65,000 distinct CDR3 sequences in its table, and more than 8.5% of those were observed once. Around 17% of the sample goes to the ten largest clones. Source material: whole blood. The receptors here all came from an adult who was a healthcare worker with PCR-confirmed SARS-CoV-2 infection or an uninfected control (not recorded which).

The genes are TRBV12-3 or TRBV12-4 and TRBJ1-4, with 9 bases identical to TRBD1. The CDR3 contains 15 residues. V lost 4 bases to trimming and J lost 5 bases; unmatched junction nucleotides: 5. CDR3 nucleotide sequence: TGTGCCAGCAGTTCGAATGACAGGGGGAATGAAAAACTGTTTTTT. Its protein product is CASSSNDRGNEKLFF.

This clonotype has at least ten counts. This chain uses TRBV5-1 with TRBJ1-2, with D tentatively TRBD1 (5 bases). V dropped 2 bases and J dropped 4 bases, with 9 bases sitting between them. The length of the CDR3 is 13 residues. Germline assignment: CDR1 SGHRS and CDR2 YFSETQ. CDR3 sequence (DNA): TGCGCCAGCAGCTTTGGGGGACTCTATGGCTACACCTTC. It is translated as CASSFGGLYGYTF.

In its sample, this clonotype was seen many times. The rearrangement uses TRBV6-5 and TRBJ2-5, with D possibly matching TRBD2 (6 bases). Trimming took off 5 bases at V and 8 bases at J, with 18 bases between the two ends. CDR1 is MNHEY and CDR2 is SVGAGI in the germline V gene. The CDR3 has 14 residues. CDR3 nucleotide sequence: TGTGCCAGCAGTCCACGACTAGATCGGAGCACCCAGTACTTC. Translated: CASSPRLDRSTQYF.

This clonotype was picked up a small number of times. The J gene is TRBJ1-1, the V gene TRBV5-1; D remains unclear. The length of the CDR3 is 14 residues. V lost 0 bases, J lost 1 base, and 7 bases lay in between. CDR1 is SGHRS, CDR2 YFSETQ, per germline. The CDR3 DNA is TGCGCCAGCAGCTTGGCCGGCCGGAACACTGAAGCTTTCTTT. The encoded protein is CASSLAGRNTEAFF. The full variable domain, in which reference TRBV5-1 and TRBJ1-1 provide the parts outside the CDR3, is KAGVTQTPRYLIKTRGQQVTLSCSPISGHRSVSWYQQTPGQGLQFLFEYFSETQRNKGNFPGRFSGRQFSNSRSEMNVSTLELGDSALYLCASSLAGRNTEAFFGQGTRLTVV.

The sample holds many counts of this clonotype. The chain links TRBV5-1 to TRBJ2-1, with TRBD2 matching 8 bases. Germline V gene sequence: CDR1 SGHRS, CDR2 YFSETQ. Germline trimming cut 4 bases from V and 2 bases from J; bases unmatched to any gene: 8. This CDR3 has 16 residues. The CDR3 sequence: CASSPFTGGTYNEQFF. CDR3 DNA sequence: TGCGCCAGCAGCCCCTTTACGGGAGGGACCTACAATGAGCAGTTCTTC.

At least ten counts were recorded for this clonotype. Here the CDR3 DNA reads TGTGCCAGCAGTTCTCCGGGGGATTCACCCCTCCACTTT. Protein sequence: CASSSPGDSPLHF. The genes are TRBV28 and TRBJ1-6; perhaps TRBD1 as D (5 bases). Germline V gene sequence: CDR1 MDHEN, CDR2 SYDVKM. V was clipped by 4 bases and J by 8 bases, with 9 bases between them. This CDR3 contains 13 residues.

This clonotype has a handful of counts. The rearrangement joins TRBV5-6 to TRBJ2-7, with 12 bases fitting TRBD1. The ends lost 2 bases at V and 3 bases at J; junction bases unmatched: 9. CDR3 length: 17 residues. CDR1 SGHDT and CDR2 YYEEEE come from the germline V gene. This chain's CDR3 is CASSFGTGGRGIYEQYF. CDR3 in DNA: TGTGCCAGCAGCTTCGGGACAGGGGGCCGAGGGATCTACGAGCAGTACTTC. Based on the CDR3 plus reference TRBV5-6 and TRBJ2-7, the full variable domain is DAGVTQSPTHLIKTRGQQVTLRCSPKSGHDTVSWYQQALGQGPQFIFQYYEEEERQRGNFPDRFSGHQFPNYSSELNVNALLLGDSALYLCASSFGTGGRGIYEQYFGPGTRLTVT.

This clonotype was detected a few times. V and J are TRBV27 and TRBJ2-7; 7 positions agree with TRBD1. Per germline, CDR1 MNHEY and CDR2 SMNVEV (reference sequence). The CDR3 has 15 amino acids. The V and J ends lost 5 bases and 4 bases, in that order; junction bases with no gene match: 11. CDR3 nucleotides: TGTGCCAGCAGTCCGTCGGAGACAGGGATGTACGAGCAGTACTTC. This encodes CASSPSETGMYEQYF.

This clonotype has only a few counts. The rearrangement uses TRBV20-1 and TRBJ2-3; TRBD2 matches 8 bases. There are 16 residues in the CDR3. Germline V gene sequence: CDR1 DFQATT, CDR2 SNEGSKA (reference sequence). The V gene end was trimmed by 3 bases and the J gene end by 1 base; junction bases not matched to a gene: 9. The CDR3 here is CSARPPGTRGTDTQYF. CDR3 bases: TGCAGTGCTAGGCCCCCTGGGACTAGGGGCACAGATACGCAGTATTTT.

Remarks on this clonotype: A clone one base away is much larger, so this may be a read error. The genes are TRBV6-2 or TRBV6-3 and TRBJ2-7; D unresolved. This CDR3 spans 11 amino acids. CDR1 is MNHEY, CDR2 SVGEGT, per germline. Trimming took off 7 bases at V and 3 bases at J, with 7 bases between the two ends. The CDR3 nucleotides are TGTGCCAGCACAAGCCACTACGAGCAGTACTTC. This gives the protein CASTSHYEQYF.

The gene calls are TRBV6-1 and TRBJ2-5; D gene uncertain. CDR1 is MNHNS and CDR2 is SASEGT in the germline V gene. Deletions cut 0 bases from V and 5 bases from J, with 16 bases between. The CDR3 totals 16 residues. The CDR3 reads CASSEARGSVMETQYF. CDR3 sequence (DNA): TGTGCCAGCAGTGAAGCTCGTGGGTCCGTAATGGAGACCCAGTACTTC.

This clonotype was seen a handful of times. The gene calls are TRBV6-2 or TRBV6-3 and TRBJ2-7; TRBD1 aligns across 9 bases. The germline V gene encodes CDR1 MNHEY and CDR2 SVGEGT. The CDR3 spans 14 residues. The V segment lost 8 bases and the J segment 6 bases; nucleotides outside the gene matches: 11. In DNA, the CDR3 is TGTGCCAGCTCAACGGACAGGGGTTCAATCGAGCAGTACTTC. As protein: CASSTDRGSIEQYF.

This clonotype was seen many times. The chain has TRBV29-1 and TRBJ2-1; no clear D gene. The CDR3 sequence is 14 residues long. In germline, CDR1 is SQVTM, CDR2 ANQGSEA. Trimming cost V 4 bases and J 6 bases, with 16 bases left between them. The CDR3 protein is CSVVAPPRSNEQFF. CDR3 DNA: TGCAGCGTTGTGGCTCCGCCTCGGAGCAATGAGCAGTTCTTC.

This clonotype was observed at least ten times. V and J are TRBV28 and TRBJ2-5; no reliable D call. Trimming removed 4 bases at V and 1 base at J, with 10 bases between. The CDR3 loop spans 14 amino acids. From germline, CDR1 is MDHEN and CDR2 SYDVKM. The CDR3 DNA is TGTGCCAGCAGTTCTACGGATTTCCAAGAGACCCAGTACTTC. This translates into CASSSTDFQETQYF.

This clonotype was counted ten times or more. The chain carries TRBV6-5 and TRBJ1-3; TRBD1 agrees at 8 bases. The CDR3 contains 14 residues. Germline V lookup: CDR1 MNHEY, CDR2 SVGAGI. V lost 5 bases and J lost 3; bases outside the gene matches: 3. The CDR3: CASSQGAVGNTIYF. CDR3 DNA: TGTGCCAGCAGTCAGGGGGCGGTTGGAAACACCATATATTTT.

The chain recombines TRBV27 with TRBJ1-3; D unresolved. The germline V gene encodes CDR1 MNHEY and CDR2 SMNVEV (reference sequence). There are 15 residues in the CDR3. The ends were cut back, 5 bases at V and 0 bases at J, with 11 bases in the middle. CDR3 region: CASSVTGASGNTIYF. For the CDR3, the DNA is TGTGCCAGCAGTGTCACGGGCGCCTCTGGAAACACCATATATTTT.

This clonotype was found many times. The CDR3, as DNA: TGTGCCAGCAGCGAAACTAATGGGAATACGCAGTATTTT. Protein sequence: CASSETNGNTQYF. This chain connects TRBV13 to TRBJ2-3; no clear D gene. This CDR3 region has 13 residues. Trimming pared 5 bases from V and 7 bases from J, leaving 13 bases between. The germline V gene encodes CDR1 PRHDT and CDR2 FYEKMQ (reference sequence).

DNA of the CDR3: TGTGCCAGCAGCTTTCTGGGGGCAGATACGCAGTATTTT. Residues: CASSFLGADTQYF. The rearrangement links TRBV7-2 to TRBJ2-3; D could derive from TRBD1 or TRBD2 (5 bases each). The germline V and J ends were trimmed by 3 bases and 4 bases, with 8 bases remaining between them. The CDR3 has 13 residues. The germline CDR1 and CDR2 sequences are SGHTA and FQGNSA.

This clonotype has ten or more counts. The chain joins TRBV18 to TRBJ1-5; 11 bases match TRBD1. Germline trimming cut 1 base from V and 5 bases from J; bases unmatched to any gene: 4. CDR3 length: 16 residues. Germline V gives CDR1 KGHSH, CDR2 LQKENI. CDR3 loop: CASSPLADRGHQPQHF. CDR3 nucleotides: TGTGCCAGCTCACCACTAGCGGACAGGGGGCATCAGCCCCAGCATTTT.

In its sample, this clonotype was seen many times. The chain employs TRBV7-7 and TRBJ2-3; 8 bases agree with TRBD2. The trim removed 1 base at V and 0 bases at J, leaving 6 bases unmatched. Germline CDR1 reads SSHAT; CDR2 reads FNYEAQ (reference sequence). CDR3 length: 17 residues. CDR3 amino acids: CASSLGASSGSTDTQYF. The CDR3 DNA is TGTGCCAGCAGCTTAGGGGCCTCTAGCGGGAGCACAGATACGCAGTATTTT. Supplemented by reference TRBV7-7 and TRBJ2-3, the full variable domain reads GAGVSQSPRYKVTKRGQDVTLRCDPISSHATLYWYQQALGQGPEFLTYFNYEAQPDKSGLPSDRFSAERPEGSISTLTIQRTEQRDSAMYRCASSLGASSGSTDTQYFGPGTRLTVL.